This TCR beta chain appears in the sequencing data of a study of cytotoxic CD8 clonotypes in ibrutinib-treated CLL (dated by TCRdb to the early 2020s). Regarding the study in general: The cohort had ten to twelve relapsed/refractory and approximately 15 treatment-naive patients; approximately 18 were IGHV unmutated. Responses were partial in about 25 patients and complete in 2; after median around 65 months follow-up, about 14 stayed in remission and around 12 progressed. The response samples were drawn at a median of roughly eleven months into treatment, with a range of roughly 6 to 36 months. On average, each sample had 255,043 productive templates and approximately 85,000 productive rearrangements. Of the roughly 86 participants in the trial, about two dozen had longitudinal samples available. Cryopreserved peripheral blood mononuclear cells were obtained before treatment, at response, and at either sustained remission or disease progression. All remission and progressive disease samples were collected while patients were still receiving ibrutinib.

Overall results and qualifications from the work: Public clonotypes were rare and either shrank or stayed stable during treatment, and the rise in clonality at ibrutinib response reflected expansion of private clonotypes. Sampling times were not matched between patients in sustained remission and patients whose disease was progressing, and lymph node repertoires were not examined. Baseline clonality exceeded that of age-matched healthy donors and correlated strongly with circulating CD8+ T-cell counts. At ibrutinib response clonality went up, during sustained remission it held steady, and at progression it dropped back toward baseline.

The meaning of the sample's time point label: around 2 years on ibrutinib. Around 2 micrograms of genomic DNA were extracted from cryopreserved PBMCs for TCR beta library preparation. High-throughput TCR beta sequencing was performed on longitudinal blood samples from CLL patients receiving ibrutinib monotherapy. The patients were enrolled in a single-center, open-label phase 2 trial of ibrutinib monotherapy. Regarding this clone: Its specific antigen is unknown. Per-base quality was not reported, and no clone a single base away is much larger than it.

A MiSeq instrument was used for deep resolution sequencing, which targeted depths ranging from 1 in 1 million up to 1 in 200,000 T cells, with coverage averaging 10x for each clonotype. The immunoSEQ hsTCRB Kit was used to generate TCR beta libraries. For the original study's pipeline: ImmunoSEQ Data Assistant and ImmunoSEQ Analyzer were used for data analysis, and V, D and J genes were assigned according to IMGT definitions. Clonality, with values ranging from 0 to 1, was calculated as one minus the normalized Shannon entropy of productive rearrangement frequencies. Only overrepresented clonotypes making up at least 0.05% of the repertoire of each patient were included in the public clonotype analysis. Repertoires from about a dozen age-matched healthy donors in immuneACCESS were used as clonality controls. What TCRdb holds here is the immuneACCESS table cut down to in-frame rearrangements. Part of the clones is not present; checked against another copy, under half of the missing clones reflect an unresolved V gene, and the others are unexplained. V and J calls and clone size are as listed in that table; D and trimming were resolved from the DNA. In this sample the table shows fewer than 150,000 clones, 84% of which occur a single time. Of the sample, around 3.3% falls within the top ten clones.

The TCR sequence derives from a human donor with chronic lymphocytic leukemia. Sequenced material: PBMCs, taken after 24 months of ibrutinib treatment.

The CDR3 here reads CASSTPGDTQYF. The nucleotide sequence is given as TGTGCCAGTAGTACCCCCGGGGATACGCAGTATTTT. Here the chain combines TRBV19 and TRBJ2-3; no confident D gene assignment can be made. Between the V and J ends, shortened by 4 bases and 6 bases respectively, the junction contains 8 bases. From cysteine to phenylalanine, the CDR3 is 12 amino acids long. Of all the DNA, just the CDR3 is kept, 36 bases in frame from base 1. As encoded in the germline V gene (reference sequence), CDR1 is LNHDA while CDR2 is SQIVND.